This TCR beta chain derives from a study of Graves' ophthalmopathy and Graves' hyperthyroidism. Whole-study context: Peripheral blood was obtained at first diagnosis, ahead of any treatment. Study outcomes and limitations: Among thyroid clonotypes expanded above 0.001 frequency, most also appeared in blood.

RNA transcripts yielded amplified TCR beta CDR3 regions. RT-PCR with HTBI primers came first, then second-round multiplex PCR. MiXCR, applied by TCRdb to the multiplex PCR reads, yields one record per CDR3 protein. The sample lists approximately 500,000 distinct CDR3 sequences, about 15% occurring once. Trimming cost V 3 bases and J 6 bases, with 9 bases left between them. Looked up from germline, CDR1 is MNHEY and CDR2 is SMNVEV (reference sequence). There are 12 residues in the CDR3. Certain patients were not enrolled. These were patients with other autoimmune diseases, uncontrolled infections, pregnancy or lactation. As for this clonotype: Its antigen is not known.

Sequencing was carried out using blood. The chain couples TRBV27 to TRBJ2-7; D not certain. The source is a woman under 40 with Graves' ophthalmopathy. In DNA, the CDR3 is TGTGCCAGCAGTTTGGGAATGAGCGAGCAGTACTTC. It translates to CASSLGMSEQYF.